A selection of T cell receptor beta chains follows, all from one sample in a study of blood T cell repertoires in COVID-19. Data came from immunoSEQ multiplex PCR; TCRdb stores just in-frame clones and leaves some out. The sample holds over 200,000 clones; about 87% are singletons and the top ten take about 2.5%. Sequenced: PBMCs or T cells enriched from blood (not recorded which). These receptors were collected from a woman aged 40 to 49 with acute COVID-19. The CDR3 runs from the conserved cysteine through the conserved F or W. The D gene is left open where the match is weak. Not every row has a clone size; where given, it reads once, few, many or a size class.

d_call	j_call	clone_size	v_call	cdr3_nt	cdr3_aa
-	TRBJ2-3	-	TRBV19	TGTGCCAGTAGTAGCGGACAGAGCACAGATACGCAGTATTTT	CASSSGQSTDTQYF
-	TRBJ1-5	-	TRBV9	TGTGCCAGCAGCCTTCGGGAGGGCCGGGGGAATCAGCCCCAGCATTTT	CASSLREGRGNQPQHF
TRBD2	TRBJ2-1	-	TRBV29-1	TGCAGCATGAAAGGACTAGCGGGAAGGAATGAGCAGTTCTTC	CSMKGLAGRNEQFF
TRBD1	TRBJ1-2	few	TRBV15	TGTGCCACCAGCAGCACCCTACAGGGGACCTATGGCTACACCTTC	CATSSTLQGTYGYTF
TRBD1	TRBJ2-1	-	TRBV24-1	TGTGCCACCAGTGATTCCGGGACAGGGGGCAAAAATGAGCAGTTCTTC	CATSDSGTGGKNEQFF
-	TRBJ1-1	once	TRBV10-3	TGTGCCATCAGGCAGGGGAGGGACACTGAAGCTTTCTTT	CAIRQGRDTEAFF
-	TRBJ1-2	few	TRBV4-3	TGCGCCAGCAGCCCTAAAACAGGGTGGGCTGGCTACACCTTC	CASSPKTGWAGYTF
-	TRBJ2-5	-	TRBV2	TGTGCCAGCAGGAAAACCGGGATAGAGACCCAGTACTTC	CASRKTGIETQYF
TRBD1	TRBJ1-2	-	TRBV27	TGTGCCAGCAGCCGCCTCTCGGACAGGGGGGATGGCTACACCTTC	CASSRLSDRGDGYTF
TRBD1	TRBJ1-1	-	TRBV5-6	TGTGCCAGCAGCTCTGGGGGAGAGACAGGGGCGAGAGCTTTCTTT	CASSSGGETGARAFF
-	TRBJ1-5	once	TRBV24-1	TGTGCCACTCAACACCCGGGGATCGATCAGCCCCAGCATTTT	CATQHPGIDQPQHF
TRBD1	TRBJ1-1	-	TRBV6-5	TGTGCCAGCAGACACAGGGGAACTGAAGCTTTCTTT	CASRHRGTEAFF
TRBD1	TRBJ1-2	-	TRBV18	TGTGCCAGCTCACCCCAACGGGGGACAGGTGCTTACTATGGCTACACCTTC	CASSPQRGTGAYYGYTF
-	TRBJ1-2	-	TRBV24-1	TGTGCCACCAGTGATTTGCGTTACGGCTATGGCTACACCTTC	CATSDLRYGYGYTF
TRBD1	TRBJ1-2	-	TRBV27	TGTGCCAGCGCGAGGCTGACAGGGTACGGCTATGGCTACACCTTC	CASARLTGYGYGYTF
TRBD1	TRBJ1-3	once	TRBV9	TGTGCCAGCAGCCCAAGGGGGCTGTTGTCCGGAAACACCATATATTTT	CASSPRGLLSGNTIYF
TRBD1	TRBJ2-1	-	TRBV18	TGTGCCAGCTCCCGCGGGACAGGGGGCGAAAATGAGCAGTTCTTC	CASSRGTGGENEQFF
TRBD1	TRBJ1-2	-	TRBV5-4	TGTGCCAGCAGCACCCGGACAGGGAGGGGGGGATACTATGGCTACACCTTC	CASSTRTGRGGYYGYTF
TRBD1	TRBJ1-6	-	TRBV5-1	TGCGCCAGCAGCTTGGACAGGGGGGATTCACCCCTCCACTTT	CASSLDRGDSPLHF
-	TRBJ1-2	-	TRBV5-1	TGCGCCAGCAGCTTGGGCAGGGCAGGGCATGGCTACACCTTC	CASSLGRAGHGYTF
-	TRBJ1-2	-	TRBV7-9	TGTGCCAGCAGCTTAGTGGAGAACTATGGCTACACCTTC	CASSLVENYGYTF
-	TRBJ1-6	-	TRBV5-6	TGTGCCAGCAGCTTGAGTCCCAGAGGGGGTTCACCCCTCCACTTT	CASSLSPRGGSPLHF
TRBD2	TRBJ2-3	-	TRBV19	TGTGCCAGTAGTAGTCTAGCGGGAGGCGTCCGTGGTACGCAGTATTTT	CASSSLAGGVRGTQYF
-	TRBJ2-1	-	TRBV24-1	TGTGCCACCAGTGATTTGCGTGAGCAGTTCTTC	CATSDLREQFF
-	TRBJ1-4	-	TRBV3-1/TRBV3-2	TGTGCCAGCAGCCGGCGGGGGACTAATGAAAAACTGTTTTTT	CASSRRGTNEKLFF
TRBD2	TRBJ2-5	-	TRBV5-1	TGCGCCAGCAGCTCTTTCCCTAGCGGGAGTGGAGAGACCCAGTACTTC	CASSSFPSGSGETQYF
-	TRBJ1-2	-	TRBV3-1/TRBV3-2	TGTGCCAGCAGCTTGGAGGGGATTAACTATGGCTACACCTTC	CASSLEGINYGYTF
TRBD1	TRBJ1-6	-	TRBV10-3	TGTGCCATCCTAAAGGACAGGGGGCAGGACTCACCCCTCCACTTT	CAILKDRGQDSPLHF
TRBD1	TRBJ1-3	-	TRBV7-9	TGTGCCAGCAGCTTAGGGGACAGGAGTTTCTCTGGAAACACCATATATTTT	CASSLGDRSFSGNTIYF
-	TRBJ1-3	-	TRBV5-5	TGTGCCAGCAGCCCGGGGACCGGGGGGGTCACCATATATTTT	CASSPGTGGVTIYF
-	TRBJ2-7	-	TRBV5-6	TGTGCCAGCAGCGCTGGACAGTCCTACGAGCAGTACTTC	CASSAGQSYEQYF
TRBD1	TRBJ1-2	-	TRBV3-1/TRBV3-2	TGTGCCAGCAGCCGGGACAGTTATGGCTACACCTTC	CASSRDSYGYTF
-	TRBJ1-5	-	TRBV5-6	TGTGCCAGCAGCTTGGGAATGAGTACCAGGAGCAATCAGCCCCAGCATTTT	CASSLGMSTRSNQPQHF
TRBD1	TRBJ2-5	-	TRBV6-5	TGTGCCAGCAGTTCTACAGGGGTACAAGAGACCCAGTACTTC	CASSSTGVQETQYF
TRBD1	TRBJ1-3	-	TRBV30	TGTGCCTGGAGTCGGACAGGTTCTGGAAACACCATATATTTT	CAWSRTGSGNTIYF
-	TRBJ2-1	-	TRBV25-1	TGTGCCAGCAGTGCCGGGGTTCCAGGCTCCTACAATGAGCAGTTCTTC	CASSAGVPGSYNEQFF
TRBD1	TRBJ1-2	-	TRBV7-2	TGTGCCAGCAGCTTCGGACAGGGTGTTGGCTATGGCTACACCTTC	CASSFGQGVGYGYTF
TRBD2	TRBJ2-3	few	TRBV10-2	TGCGCCAGCAGACCCGCCGGGACTACTACCACAGATACGCAGTATTTT	CASRPAGTTTTDTQYF
-	TRBJ2-2	-	TRBV4-3	TGCGCCAGCAGCCAAGCACGCGCGAACACCGGGGAGCTGTTTTTT	CASSQARANTGELFF
TRBD1	TRBJ2-7	-	TRBV4-3	TGCGCCAGCAGCCGGGACAGGGTGGGGGAGCAGTACTTC	CASSRDRVGEQYF
TRBD2	TRBJ2-3	few	TRBV4-1	TGCGCCAGCAGCCCGGGGGGGGGTGATACGCAGTATTTT	CASSPGGGDTQYF
TRBD1	TRBJ1-2	-	TRBV2	TGTGCCAGCAGGGGGGACAGGGGTGGCTACACCTTC	CASRGDRGGYTF
-	TRBJ2-3	once	TRBV5-1	TGCGCCAGCAGCCTGACAGCTAGCACAGATACGCAGTATTTT	CASSLTASTDTQYF
TRBD1	TRBJ1-6	-	TRBV5-5	TGTGCCAGCAGCTTGAGGGACAGGGGGCTTTCACCCCTCCACTTT	CASSLRDRGLSPLHF
-	TRBJ2-6	-	TRBV23-1	TGCGCCAGCAGTCAATCAAAACGTCGGACTGAAAACGTCCTGACTTTC	CASSQSKRRTENVLTF
TRBD1	TRBJ1-1	-	TRBV6-2/TRBV6-3	TGTGCCAGCAGCCCTAACAGGGGAGGTCGGGGCACTGAAGCTTTCTTT	CASSPNRGGRGTEAFF
TRBD1	TRBJ2-5	-	TRBV5-8	TGTGCCAGCAGCGGAACACAGGGGAGGACCCAGTACTTC	CASSGTQGRTQYF
TRBD2	TRBJ2-1	-	TRBV10-3	TGTGCCATCAGGGGCGGGGGAGCGGGGCCCTACAATGAGCAGTTCTTC	CAIRGGGAGPYNEQFF
TRBD2	TRBJ2-3	once	TRBV2	TGTGCCAGCAGCAGCGGGAGAGGTGGCACAGATACGCAGTATTTT	CASSSGRGGTDTQYF
TRBD1	TRBJ1-6	-	TRBV2	TGTGCCAGCAGGGGCCTTGGGGGACAGGACTCACCCCTCCACTTT	CASRGLGGQDSPLHF
TRBD1	TRBJ1-6	-	TRBV7-2	TGTGCCAGCAGCTGGGACAGGGTTATGTCACCCCTCCACTTT	CASSWDRVMSPLHF
-	TRBJ1-1	-	TRBV18	TGTGCCAGCTCACCTTCCCAGAACACTGAAGCTTTCTTT	CASSPSQNTEAFF
TRBD2	TRBJ2-5	-	TRBV6-2/TRBV6-3	TGTGCCAGCAGTTACTCGAGGACTAGTAGATGGGAAGAGACCCAGTACTTC	CASSYSRTSRWEETQYF
-	TRBJ1-1	-	TRBV29-1	TGCAGCGTTAAGACGGACAGGAACACTGAAGCTTTCTTT	CSVKTDRNTEAFF
TRBD1	TRBJ1-3	-	TRBV5-1	TGCGCCAGCAGGAAATCCGGGCTACAGGGGTTTGGAAACACCATATATTTT	CASRKSGLQGFGNTIYF